The clone carrying this TCR beta chain appeared a single time. This sample is drawn from a study of CD8+ T cells in alopecia areata. Once RNA had been extracted, it was reverse transcribed into cDNA to act as the sequencing template. The method was immunoSEQ multiplex PCR; TCRdb's version includes in-frame clones alone and lacks a portion of them. This table holds about 200,000 clones, roughly 60% found once. The sample's treatment: oral pan-JAK inhibitor, 5-10 mg twice daily. In alopecia areata patients, both lesional scalp punch biopsies and peripheral blood were collected. It was from PBMCs that CD4+ and CD8+ T cells were sorted. CDR3 length: 14 residues. The germline V gene has CDR1 SGDLS and CDR2 YYNGEE. V trimming: 3 bases; J trimming: 6 bases; junction bases outside the gene matches: 5.

The specimen comprised CD4+ T cells sorted from blood, sampled at week 24, from a patient treated with tofacitinib. The receptor comes from a human donor with alopecia areata. The V and J genes are TRBV9 and TRBJ1-2; 10 nucleotides match TRBD1. In DNA, the CDR3 is TGTGCCAGCAGCGCAGACAGGGGGCGGGATGGCTACACCTTC. It is translated as CASSADRGRDGYTF.